This T cell receptor (beta chain) was obtained from a study of early T cells in non-severe SARS-CoV-2 infection (dated by TCRdb to 2020 to 2022). As for the study more broadly: Because TCR sequencing relied on bulk RNA taken from unsorted whole blood, pairing of alpha and beta chains was not possible. What the research found in general, with its limitations: VDJdb matching was skewed toward anti-spike CD8 responses and likely underestimated virus-specific expansions by missing private and CD4 specificities.

The CDR3 runs 17 residues from the cysteine to the phenylalanine. The retained sequence is limited to the CDR3, 51 bases, with the frame set at the first base. CDR1 is given as KGHDR and CDR2 as SFDVKD, both from the germline V gene. After removal of 4 bases from V and 8 bases from J, the junction retains 14 bases not matched to a gene. Receptor amplification or capture employed 5' RACE. Sequenced using a NextSeq 500. Unique molecular identifiers were attached to individual cDNA molecules in the TCR library protocol so that sequencing error and PCR bias could be corrected. TCR alpha and beta chains were both sequenced, and the abundances of alpha and beta sequences in each sample were closely correlated with each other. For the original study's pipeline: Decombinator V4 was used to perform V gene, J gene and CDR3 annotation of TCR sequences. Expanded TCRs were defined as changing significantly between any two time points under a Poisson model with p below 0.0001. TCR abundances were normalised to the total number of TCRs sequenced per sample and expressed as counts per million. MAIT TCRs were defined by TRAV1-2 paired with TRAJ12, TRAJ20 or TRAJ33, and iNKT TCRs by TRAV10 paired with TRAJ18. VDJdb, accessed on 1 November 2021, was searched for TCRs annotated for CMV, EBV and SARS-CoV-2, and TCRs annotated for more than one antigen were excluded. Starting from the raw public reads, TCRdb applied fastp trimming at Q25, assembled clones with MiXCR and retained in-frame beta chains. Records with the same CDR3 protein are collapsed into one entry carrying the most frequent genes and DNA. These V and J calls rely on TCRdb rather than the paper's analysis. Counted in this sample were 85,000 to 100,000 distinct CDR3 sequences; around 10% of them appeared once. Together, the top ten hold around 4.8% of the sample.

This clonotype was found many times. The specificity of this receptor is unknown. Base qualities are not recorded, but no much larger clone differs from it by a single base. A case-control design nested within a healthcare worker cohort in London, UK, was used, with weekly nasopharyngeal swab PCR tests and blood sampling performed. Healthcare workers were recruited during the week of the UK lockdown, between 23 and 31 March 2020, and followed weekly for up to roughly 15 weeks. Here the sequenced sample was whole blood, taken at baseline. In this chain, TRBV24-1 is recombined with TRBJ2-1; 9 of the junction bases match TRBD1. The TCR was taken from an adult who was a healthcare worker with PCR-confirmed SARS-CoV-2 infection or an uninfected control (not recorded which). The DNA sequence is given as TGTGCCACCAGTGACACAAACAGGGGGCCTGTGATCGATGAGCAGTTCTTC. This yields the protein CATSDTNRGPVIDEQFF.